The 11 T cell receptor beta chains given below trace back to one sample, sequenced in a study of OX40 agonist ivuxolimab in advanced cancers. This table comes from immunoSEQ multiplex PCR, and its TCRdb copy is limited to in-frame clones, with some not included. The table includes under 85,000 clones, more than 75% detected once. The specimen comprised CD4+ or CD8+ T cells sorted from blood, sampled in a trial of the OX40 agonist ivuxolimab. These receptors originate from an adult with an advanced solid tumor such as melanoma, head and neck, liver or kidney cancer.

CDR3 in DNA: TGTGCCAGCAGCTTGCCACAGCAAGAGACCCAGTACTTC. This sequence encodes CASSLPQQETQYF. The rearrangement uses TRBV5-4 and TRBJ2-5; D is unresolved. This CDR3 is 13 amino acids long. The germline V and J ends were trimmed by 1 base and 2 bases, with 6 bases remaining between them. The germline gives CDR1 SGHNT, CDR2 YYREEE (reference sequence).

This chain joins TRBV4-3 and TRBJ2-3; 8 nucleotides agree with TRBD1. The CDR3 length is 16 residues. V gave up 6 bases and J gave up 2 bases; unmatched junction bases: 10. The germline V gene has CDR1 LGHNA and CDR2 YSLEER. Here the CDR3 reads CASRLNPGQDTDTQYF. In nucleotides, the CDR3 is TGCGCCAGCAGACTAAACCCGGGACAGGACACAGATACGCAGTATTTT.

This chain links TRBV15 with TRBJ1-2, with D perhaps TRBD1 (5 bases). V was pared by 1 base and J by 10 bases, with 13 bases between. Germline assignment: CDR1 LNHNV and CDR2 YYDKDF (reference sequence). This CDR3 is 13 amino acids long. CDR3 region: CATSRAGTTLYTF. The CDR3 DNA reads as TGTGCCACCAGCAGAGCCGGGACGACTCTCTACACCTTC.

This sequence joins TRBV7-2 and TRBJ1-5; D unresolved. From germline, CDR1 is SGHTA and CDR2 FQGNSA. Trimming stripped 2 bases from V and 7 bases from J, with 9 bases between. The CDR3 extends over 13 amino acids. The CDR3: CASSLMSGQPQHF. CDR3 nucleotides: TGTGCCAGCAGCTTAATGTCGGGGCAGCCCCAGCATTTT.

The gene calls are TRBV6-1 and TRBJ2-3; D remains ambiguous. The CDR3 consists of 11 residues. Trimming cost V 1 base and J 6 bases, with 2 bases left between them. Germline lookup yields CDR1 MNHNS and CDR2 SASEGT. The CDR3 DNA is TGTGCCAGCAGTGAAGAGGATACGCAGTATTTT. Protein product: CASSEEDTQYF.

The chain links TRBV13 to TRBJ2-1; 7 bases map to TRBD2. Germline V gene sequence: CDR1 PRHDT, CDR2 FYEKMQ (reference sequence). After removal of 8 bases from V and 3 bases from J, the junction contained 10 bases not matched to a gene. CDR3 length equals 15 residues. The CDR3 region is CASGQRGGGYNEQFF. CDR3 coding DNA: TGTGCCAGCGGACAACGGGGCGGGGGCTACAATGAGCAGTTCTTC.

The chain has TRBV27 and TRBJ1-2; D remains unclear. The CDR3 is 16 amino acids. CDR1 and CDR2 (germline): MNHEY, SMNVEV (reference sequence). V gave up 7 bases and J gave up 0 bases, with 18 bases separating them. CDR3 sequence (DNA): TGTGCCAGCACCCGTCGTGGAGGTTTAACTAACTATGGCTACACCTTC. Translating gives CASTRRGGLTNYGYTF.

This chain uses TRBV12-2 with TRBJ1-5; the table gives TRBD1 as D, unverified against the DNA. TRBV12-2 is shown as a pseudogene. The CDR3 is 17 residues long. The CDR3 loop is CASRFAKTGAGNQPQHF. The CDR3 region has the DNA TGTGCAAGTCGCTTTGCTAAGACAGGGGCGGGCAATCAGCCCCAGCATTTT.

J is TRBJ2-3 and V is TRBV18; D gene unclear. The V gene lost 3 bases and the J gene lost 5 bases, with 9 bases spanning the gap. The germline V gene encodes CDR1 KGHSH and CDR2 LQKENI. This CDR3 contains 13 residues. The CDR3 sequence is CASSPEAGDTQYF. The CDR3 DNA sequence: TGTGCCAGCTCACCCGAGGCTGGAGATACGCAGTATTTT.

This clone was observed a single time. The V gene is TRBV5-1, the J gene TRBJ2-7, with a possible D match to TRBD2 (5 bases). V lost 4 bases and J 2 bases, leaving 16 bases between the germline ends. Germline V lookup: CDR1 SGHRS, CDR2 YFSETQ. The length of the CDR3 is 15 residues. CDR3 nucleotides: TGCGCCAGCAGCATACGGGATCCTAGTACCTACGAGCAGTACTTC. It translates to CASSIRDPSTYEQYF.

The genes are TRBV7-6 and TRBJ1-1; 10 nucleotides match TRBD1. V trimming: 1 base; J trimming: 5 bases; junction bases outside the gene matches: 4. This CDR3 has 15 amino acids. Germline lookup yields CDR1 SGHVS and CDR2 FNYEAQ. The CDR3: CASSLGTGGWTEAFF. The DNA of the CDR3 is TGTGCCAGCAGCTTAGGGACAGGGGGATGGACTGAAGCTTTCTTT.